The sequence of this TCR beta chain was determined in a study of T cell changes during pregnancy in multiple sclerosis. Measured with immunoSEQ multiplex PCR; TCRdb has only the in-frame clones, and not every one. Of 70,000 or so clones in the sample, 75% to 95% are singletons; the top ten hold around 0.45%. With 6 bases removed from V and 6 bases from J, the gap between germline ends came to 15 bases. The CDR3 runs 14 residues. CDR1 LNHDA and CDR2 SQIVND come from the germline V gene (reference sequence). V usage is TRBV19 and J usage is TRBJ1-5; TRBD1 is a possible D gene (5 bases). Sequencing used CD4+ T cells from peripheral blood mononuclear cells, obtained before pregnancy. This TCR was sampled from a female donor with multiple sclerosis, enrolled in a pregnancy study. DNA of the CDR3: TGTGCCAGTAGGGGGGAGGGCTGGCGTCAGCCCCAGCATTTT. Its translation is CASRGEGWRQPQHF.